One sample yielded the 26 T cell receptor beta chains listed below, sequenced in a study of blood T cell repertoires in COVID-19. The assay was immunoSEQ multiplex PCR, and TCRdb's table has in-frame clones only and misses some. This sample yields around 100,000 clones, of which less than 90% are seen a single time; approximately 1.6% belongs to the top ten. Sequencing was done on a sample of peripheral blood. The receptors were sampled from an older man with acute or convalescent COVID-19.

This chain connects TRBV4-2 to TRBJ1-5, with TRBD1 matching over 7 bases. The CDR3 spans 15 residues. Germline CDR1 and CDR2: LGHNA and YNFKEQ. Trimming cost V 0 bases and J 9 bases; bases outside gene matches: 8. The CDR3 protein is CASSQDLGQVGPQHF. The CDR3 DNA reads TGTGCCAGCAGCCAAGATTTAGGACAGGTGGGGCCCCAGCATTTT.

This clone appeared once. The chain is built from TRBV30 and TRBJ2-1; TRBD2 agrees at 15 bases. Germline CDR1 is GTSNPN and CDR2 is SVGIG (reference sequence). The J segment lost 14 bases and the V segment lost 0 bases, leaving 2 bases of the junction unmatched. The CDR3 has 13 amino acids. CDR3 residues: CAWSVGTSGRKFF. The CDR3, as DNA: TGTGCCTGGAGTGTAGGGACTAGCGGGAGGAAGTTCTTC. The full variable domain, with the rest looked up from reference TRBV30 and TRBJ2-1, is SQTIHQWPATLVQPVGSPLSLECTVEGTSNPNLYWYRQAAGRGLQLLFYSVGIGQISSEVPQNLSASRPQDRQFILSSKKLLLSDSGFYLCAWSVGTSGRKFFGPGTRLTVL.

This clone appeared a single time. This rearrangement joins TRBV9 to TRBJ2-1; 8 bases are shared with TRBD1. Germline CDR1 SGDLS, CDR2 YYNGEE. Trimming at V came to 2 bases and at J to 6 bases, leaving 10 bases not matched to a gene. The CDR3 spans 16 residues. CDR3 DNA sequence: TGTGCCAGCAGCGTCCAGACAGGGGCCCCTTTCAATGAGCAGTTCTTC. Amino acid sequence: CASSVQTGAPFNEQFF.

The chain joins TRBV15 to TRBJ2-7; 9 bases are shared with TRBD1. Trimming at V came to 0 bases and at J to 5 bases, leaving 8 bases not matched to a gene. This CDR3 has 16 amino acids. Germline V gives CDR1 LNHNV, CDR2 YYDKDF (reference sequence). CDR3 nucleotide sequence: TGTGCCACCAGCAGAGATGGGGGACAGGGTGGAGACGAGCAGTACTTC. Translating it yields CATSRDGGQGGDEQYF.

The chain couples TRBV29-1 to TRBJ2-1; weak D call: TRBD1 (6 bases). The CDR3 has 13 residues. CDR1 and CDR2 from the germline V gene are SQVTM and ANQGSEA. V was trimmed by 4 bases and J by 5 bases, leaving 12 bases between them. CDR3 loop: CSVAPAGDNEQFF. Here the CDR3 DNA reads TGCAGCGTTGCCCCCGCAGGGGACAATGAGCAGTTCTTC.

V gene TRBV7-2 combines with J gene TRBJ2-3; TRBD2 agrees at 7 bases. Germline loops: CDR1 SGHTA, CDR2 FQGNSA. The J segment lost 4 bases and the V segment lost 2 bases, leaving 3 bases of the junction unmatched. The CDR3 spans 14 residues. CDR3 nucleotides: TGTGCCAGCAGCTTAACGGCGGGAGCAGATACGCAGTATTTT. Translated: CASSLTAGADTQYF.

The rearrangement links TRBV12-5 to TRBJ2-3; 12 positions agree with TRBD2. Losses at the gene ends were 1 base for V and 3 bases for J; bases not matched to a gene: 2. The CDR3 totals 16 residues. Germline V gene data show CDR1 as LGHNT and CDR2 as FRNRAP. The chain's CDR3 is CASGLGTSGITDTQYF. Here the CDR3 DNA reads TGTGCTAGTGGTTTGGGGACTAGCGGGATAACAGATACGCAGTATTTT.

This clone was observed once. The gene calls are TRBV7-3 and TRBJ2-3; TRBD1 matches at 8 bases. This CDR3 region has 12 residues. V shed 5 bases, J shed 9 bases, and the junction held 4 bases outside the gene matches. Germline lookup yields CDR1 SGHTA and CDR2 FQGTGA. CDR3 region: CASSHRGSTQYF. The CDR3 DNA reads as TGTGCCAGCAGCCACAGGGGGAGCACGCAGTATTTT.

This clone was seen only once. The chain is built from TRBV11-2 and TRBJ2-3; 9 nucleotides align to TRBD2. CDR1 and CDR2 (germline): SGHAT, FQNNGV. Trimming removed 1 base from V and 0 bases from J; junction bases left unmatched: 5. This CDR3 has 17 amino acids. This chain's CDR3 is CASSLGGLALSTDTQYF. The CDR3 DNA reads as TGTGCCAGCAGCTTAGGAGGACTAGCGTTAAGCACAGATACGCAGTATTTT.

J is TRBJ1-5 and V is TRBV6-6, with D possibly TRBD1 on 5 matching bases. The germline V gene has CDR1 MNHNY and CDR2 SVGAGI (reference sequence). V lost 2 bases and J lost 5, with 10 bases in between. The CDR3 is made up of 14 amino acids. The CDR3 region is CASSYVEGHQPQHF. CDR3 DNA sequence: TGTGCCAGCAGTTACGTGGAGGGGCATCAGCCCCAGCATTTT.

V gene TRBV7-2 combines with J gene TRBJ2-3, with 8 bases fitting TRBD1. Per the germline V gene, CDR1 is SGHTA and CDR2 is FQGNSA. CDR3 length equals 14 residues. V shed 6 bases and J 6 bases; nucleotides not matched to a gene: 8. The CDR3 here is CASSLGQGMDTQYF. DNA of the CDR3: TGTGCCAGCAGTCTTGGACAGGGTATGGATACGCAGTATTTT.

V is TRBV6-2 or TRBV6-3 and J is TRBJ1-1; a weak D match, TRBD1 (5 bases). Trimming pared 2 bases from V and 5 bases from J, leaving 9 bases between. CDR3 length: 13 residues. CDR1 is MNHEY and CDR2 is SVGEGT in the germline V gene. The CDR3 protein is CASSYNRGTEAFF. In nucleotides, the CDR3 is TGTGCCAGCAGTTACAATCGGGGGACTGAAGCTTTCTTT.

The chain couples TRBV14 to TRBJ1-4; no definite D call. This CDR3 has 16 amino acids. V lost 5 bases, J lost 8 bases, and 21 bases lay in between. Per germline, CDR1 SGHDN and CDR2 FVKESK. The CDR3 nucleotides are TGTGCCAGCAGCATAGGCGGACGGAGCCGAGGGGAAAAACTGTTTTTT. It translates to CASSIGGRSRGEKLFF.

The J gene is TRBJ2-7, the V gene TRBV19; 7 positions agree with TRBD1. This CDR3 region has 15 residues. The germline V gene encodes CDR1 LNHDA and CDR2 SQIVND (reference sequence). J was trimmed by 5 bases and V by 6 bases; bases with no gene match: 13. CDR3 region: CASSLTGTARDEQYF. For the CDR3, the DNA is TGTGCCAGTAGCCTAACCGGGACAGCGAGGGACGAGCAGTACTTC.

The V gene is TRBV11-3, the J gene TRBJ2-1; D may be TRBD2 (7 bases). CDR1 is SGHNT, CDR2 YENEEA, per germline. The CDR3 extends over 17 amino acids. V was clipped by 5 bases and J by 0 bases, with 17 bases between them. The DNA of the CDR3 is TGTGCCAGCAGCCCTGGACTAGGGGGAGGCTCCTACAATGAGCAGTTCTTC. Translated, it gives CASSPGLGGGSYNEQFF.

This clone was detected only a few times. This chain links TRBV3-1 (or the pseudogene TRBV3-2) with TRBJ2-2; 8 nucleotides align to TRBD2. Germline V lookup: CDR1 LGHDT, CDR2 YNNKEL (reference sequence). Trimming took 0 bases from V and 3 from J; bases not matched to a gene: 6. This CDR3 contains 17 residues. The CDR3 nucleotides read TGTGCCAGCAGCCAAGATCTAAAAGCGGGAGACACCGGGGAGCTGTTTTTT. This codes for CASSQDLKAGDTGELFF.

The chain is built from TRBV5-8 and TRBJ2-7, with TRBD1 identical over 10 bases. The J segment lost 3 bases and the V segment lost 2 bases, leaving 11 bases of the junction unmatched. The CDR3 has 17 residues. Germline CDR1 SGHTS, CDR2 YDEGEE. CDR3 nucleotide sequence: TGTGCCAGCAGCTTCCGTGGTGGGACAGGGGACTTCTACGAGCAGTACTTC. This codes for CASSFRGGTGDFYEQYF.

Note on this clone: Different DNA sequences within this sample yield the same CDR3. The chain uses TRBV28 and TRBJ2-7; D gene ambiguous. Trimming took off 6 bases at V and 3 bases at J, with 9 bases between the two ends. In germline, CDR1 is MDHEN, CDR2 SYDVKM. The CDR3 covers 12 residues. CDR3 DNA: TGTGCCAGCAGAGAAGAGGACTACGAGCAGTACTTC. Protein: CASREEDYEQYF.

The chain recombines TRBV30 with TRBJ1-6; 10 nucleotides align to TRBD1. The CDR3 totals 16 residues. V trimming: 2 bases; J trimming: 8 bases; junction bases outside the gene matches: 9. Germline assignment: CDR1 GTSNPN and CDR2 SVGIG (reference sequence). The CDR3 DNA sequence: TGTGCCTGGAGTCCTACCCATGGACAGGGGGATTCACCCCTCCACTTT. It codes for CAWSPTHGQGDSPLHF.

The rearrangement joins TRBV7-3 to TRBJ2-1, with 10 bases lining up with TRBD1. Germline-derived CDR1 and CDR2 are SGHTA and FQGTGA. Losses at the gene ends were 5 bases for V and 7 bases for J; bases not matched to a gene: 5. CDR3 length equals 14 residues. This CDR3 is CASSLTGGLNEQFF. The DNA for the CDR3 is TGTGCCAGCAGCCTGACAGGGGGCTTAAATGAGCAGTTCTTC.

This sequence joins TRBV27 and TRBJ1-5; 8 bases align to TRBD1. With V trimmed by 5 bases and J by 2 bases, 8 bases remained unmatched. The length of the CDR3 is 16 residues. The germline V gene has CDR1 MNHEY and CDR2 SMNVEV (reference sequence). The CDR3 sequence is CASSPDDRGGNQPQHF. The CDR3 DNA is TGTGCCAGCAGTCCCGACGACAGGGGTGGCAATCAGCCCCAGCATTTT.

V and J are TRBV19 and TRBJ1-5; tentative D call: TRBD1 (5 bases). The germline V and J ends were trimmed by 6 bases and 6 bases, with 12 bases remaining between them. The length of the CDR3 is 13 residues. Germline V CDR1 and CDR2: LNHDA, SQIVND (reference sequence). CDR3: CASSHGGGQPQHF. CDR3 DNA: TGTGCCAGTAGCCACGGGGGGGGTCAGCCCCAGCATTTT.

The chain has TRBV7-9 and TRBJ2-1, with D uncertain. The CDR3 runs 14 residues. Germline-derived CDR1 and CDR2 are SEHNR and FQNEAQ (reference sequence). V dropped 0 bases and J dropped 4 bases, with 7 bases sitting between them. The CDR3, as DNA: TGTGCCAGCAGCTTAGCTAGTTGGTACAATGAGCAGTTCTTC. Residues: CASSLASWYNEQFF.

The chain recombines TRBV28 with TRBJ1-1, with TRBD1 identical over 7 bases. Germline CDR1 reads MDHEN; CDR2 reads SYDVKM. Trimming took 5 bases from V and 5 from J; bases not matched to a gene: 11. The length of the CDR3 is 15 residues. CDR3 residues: CASSPSGGSGTEAFF. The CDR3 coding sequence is TGTGCCAGCAGTCCTTCAGGGGGAAGTGGTACTGAAGCTTTCTTT. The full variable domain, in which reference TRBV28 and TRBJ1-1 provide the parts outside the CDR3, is DVKVTQSSRYLVKRTGEKVFLECVQDMDHENMFWYRQDPGLGLRLIYFSYDVKMKEKGDIPEGYSVSREKKERFSLILESASTNQTSMYLCASSPSGGSGTEAFFGQGTRLTVV.

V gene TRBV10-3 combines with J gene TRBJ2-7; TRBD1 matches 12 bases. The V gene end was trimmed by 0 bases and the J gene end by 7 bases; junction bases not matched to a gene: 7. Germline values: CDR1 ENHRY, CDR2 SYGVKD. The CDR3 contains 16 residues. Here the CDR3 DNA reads TGTGCCATCAGTGAGTCCGGGACAGGGGGCGCGTGGGAGCAGTACTTC. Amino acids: CAISESGTGGAWEQYF.

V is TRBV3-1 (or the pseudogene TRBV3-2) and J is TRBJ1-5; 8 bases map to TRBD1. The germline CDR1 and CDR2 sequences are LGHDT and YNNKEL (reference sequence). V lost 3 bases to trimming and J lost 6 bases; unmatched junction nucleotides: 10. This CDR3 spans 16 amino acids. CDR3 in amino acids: CASSHSDRGGGQPQHF. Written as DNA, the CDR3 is TGTGCCAGCAGCCACTCCGACAGGGGAGGAGGTCAGCCCCAGCATTTT.